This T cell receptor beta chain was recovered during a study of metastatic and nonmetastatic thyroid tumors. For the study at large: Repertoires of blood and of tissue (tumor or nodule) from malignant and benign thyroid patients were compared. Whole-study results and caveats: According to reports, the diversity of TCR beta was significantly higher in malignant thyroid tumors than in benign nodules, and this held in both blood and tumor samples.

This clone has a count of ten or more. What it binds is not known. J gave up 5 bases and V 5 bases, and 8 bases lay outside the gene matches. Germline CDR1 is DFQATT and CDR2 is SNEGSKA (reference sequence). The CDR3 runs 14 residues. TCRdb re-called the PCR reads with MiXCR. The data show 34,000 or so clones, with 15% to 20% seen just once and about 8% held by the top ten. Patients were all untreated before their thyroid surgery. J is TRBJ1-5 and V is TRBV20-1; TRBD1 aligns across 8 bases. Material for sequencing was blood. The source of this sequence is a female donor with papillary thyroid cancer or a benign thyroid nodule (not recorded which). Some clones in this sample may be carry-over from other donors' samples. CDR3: CSAADRVAHQPQHF. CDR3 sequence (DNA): TGCAGTGCTGCGGACAGGGTTGCGCATCAGCCCCAGCATTTT.